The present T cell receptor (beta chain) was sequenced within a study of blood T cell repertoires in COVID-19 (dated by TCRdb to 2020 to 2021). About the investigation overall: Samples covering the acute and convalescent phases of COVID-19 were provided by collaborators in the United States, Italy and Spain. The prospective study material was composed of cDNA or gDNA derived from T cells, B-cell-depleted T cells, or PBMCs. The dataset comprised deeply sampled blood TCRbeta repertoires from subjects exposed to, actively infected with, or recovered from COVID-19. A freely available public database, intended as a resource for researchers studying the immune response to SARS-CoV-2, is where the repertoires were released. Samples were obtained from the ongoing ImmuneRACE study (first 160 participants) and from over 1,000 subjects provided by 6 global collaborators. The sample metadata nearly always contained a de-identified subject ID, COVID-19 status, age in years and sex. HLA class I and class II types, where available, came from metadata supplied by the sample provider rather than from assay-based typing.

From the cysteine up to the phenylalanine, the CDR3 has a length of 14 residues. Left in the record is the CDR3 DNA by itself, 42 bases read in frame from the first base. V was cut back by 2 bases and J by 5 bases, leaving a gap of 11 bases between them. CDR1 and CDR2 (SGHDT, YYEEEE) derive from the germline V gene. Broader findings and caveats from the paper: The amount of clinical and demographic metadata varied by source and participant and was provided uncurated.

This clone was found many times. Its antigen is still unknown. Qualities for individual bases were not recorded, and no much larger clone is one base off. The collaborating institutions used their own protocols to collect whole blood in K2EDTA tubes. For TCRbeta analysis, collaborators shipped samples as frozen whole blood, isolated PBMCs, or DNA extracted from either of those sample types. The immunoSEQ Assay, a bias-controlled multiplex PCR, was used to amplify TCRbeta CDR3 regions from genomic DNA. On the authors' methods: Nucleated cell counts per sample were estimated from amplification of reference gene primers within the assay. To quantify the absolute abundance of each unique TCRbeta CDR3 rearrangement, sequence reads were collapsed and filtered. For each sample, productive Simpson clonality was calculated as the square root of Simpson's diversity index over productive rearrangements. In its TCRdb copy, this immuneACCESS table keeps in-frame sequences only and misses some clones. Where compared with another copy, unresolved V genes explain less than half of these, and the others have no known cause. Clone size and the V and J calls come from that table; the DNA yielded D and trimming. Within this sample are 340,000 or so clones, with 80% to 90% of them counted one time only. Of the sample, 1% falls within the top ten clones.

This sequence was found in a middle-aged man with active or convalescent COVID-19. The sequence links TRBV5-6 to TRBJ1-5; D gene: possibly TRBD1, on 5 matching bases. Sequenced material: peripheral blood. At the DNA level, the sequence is TGTGCCAGCAGCTTACGGGGGGGTGATCAGCCCCAGCATTTT. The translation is CASSLRGGDQPQHF. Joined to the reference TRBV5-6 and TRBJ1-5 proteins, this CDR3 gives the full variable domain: DAGVTQSPTHLIKTRGQQVTLRCSPKSGHDTVSWYQQALGQGPQFIFQYYEEEERQRGNFPDRFSGHQFPNYSSELNVNALLLGDSALYLCASSLRGGDQPQHFGDGTRLSIL.